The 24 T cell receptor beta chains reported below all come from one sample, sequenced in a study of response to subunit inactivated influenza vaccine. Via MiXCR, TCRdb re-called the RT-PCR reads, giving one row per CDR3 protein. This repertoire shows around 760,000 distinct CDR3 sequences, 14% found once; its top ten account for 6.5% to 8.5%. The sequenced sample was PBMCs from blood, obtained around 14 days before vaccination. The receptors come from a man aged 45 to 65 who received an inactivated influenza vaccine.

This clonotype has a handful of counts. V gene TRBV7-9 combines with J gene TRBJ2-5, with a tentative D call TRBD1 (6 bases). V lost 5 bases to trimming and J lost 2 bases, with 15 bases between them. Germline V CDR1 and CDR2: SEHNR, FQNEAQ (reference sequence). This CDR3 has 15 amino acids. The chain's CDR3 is CASSPDGTKQETQYF. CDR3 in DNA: TGTGCCAGCAGCCCCGATGGGACAAAACAAGAGACCCAGTACTTC.

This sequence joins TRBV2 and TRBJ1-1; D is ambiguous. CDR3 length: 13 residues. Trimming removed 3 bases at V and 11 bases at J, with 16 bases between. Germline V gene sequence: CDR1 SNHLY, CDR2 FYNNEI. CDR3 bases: TGTGCCAGCAGTGAGGCTGGCCCTCGGGTGGCTTTCTTT. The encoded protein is CASSEAGPRVAFF.

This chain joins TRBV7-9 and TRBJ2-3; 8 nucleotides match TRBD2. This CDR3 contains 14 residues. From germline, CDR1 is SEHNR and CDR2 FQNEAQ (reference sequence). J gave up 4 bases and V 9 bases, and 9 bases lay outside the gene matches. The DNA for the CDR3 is TGTGCCAGTGAGAGCGGGAGTCCCGCAGATACGCAGTATTTT. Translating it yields CASESGSPADTQYF. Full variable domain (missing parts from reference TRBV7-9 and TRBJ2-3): DTGVSQNPRHKITKRGQNVTFRCDPISEHNRLYWYRQTLGQGPEFLTYFQNEAQLEKSRLLSDRFSAERPKGSFSTLEIQRTEQGDSAMYLCASESGSPADTQYFGPGTRLTVL.

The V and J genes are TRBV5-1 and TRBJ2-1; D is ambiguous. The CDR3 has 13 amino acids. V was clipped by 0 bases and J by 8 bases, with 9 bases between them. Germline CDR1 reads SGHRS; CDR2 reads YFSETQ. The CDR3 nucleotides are TGCGCCAGCAGCTTGGCCAGCGCCCATGAGCAGTTCTTC. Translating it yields CASSLASAHEQFF.

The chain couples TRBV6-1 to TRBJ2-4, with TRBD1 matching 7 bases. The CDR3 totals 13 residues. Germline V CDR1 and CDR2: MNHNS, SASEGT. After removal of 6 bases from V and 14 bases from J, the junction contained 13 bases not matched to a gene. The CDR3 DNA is TGTGCCAGCAGCCAAGGACAGGCTCAATCGAAGTACTTC. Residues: CASSQGQAQSKYF.

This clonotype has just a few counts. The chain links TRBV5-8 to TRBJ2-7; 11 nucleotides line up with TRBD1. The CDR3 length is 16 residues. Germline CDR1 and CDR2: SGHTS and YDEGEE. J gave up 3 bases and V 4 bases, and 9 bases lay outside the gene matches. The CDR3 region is CASSPRDRGFLYEQYF. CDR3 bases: TGTGCCAGCAGCCCCAGGGACAGGGGGTTCCTCTACGAGCAGTACTTC. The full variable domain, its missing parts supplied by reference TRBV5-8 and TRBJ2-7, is EAGVTQSPTHLIKTRGQQATLRCSPISGHTSVYWYQQALGLGLQFLLWYDEGEERNRGNFPPRFSGRQFPNYSSELNVNALELEDSALYLCASSPRDRGFLYEQYFGPGTRLTVT.

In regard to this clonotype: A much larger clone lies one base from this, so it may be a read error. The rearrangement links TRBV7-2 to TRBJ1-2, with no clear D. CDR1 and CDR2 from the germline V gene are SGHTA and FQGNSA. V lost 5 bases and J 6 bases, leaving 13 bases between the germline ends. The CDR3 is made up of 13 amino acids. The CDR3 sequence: CASSLSRRDGYTF. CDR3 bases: TGTGCCAGCAGCCTTTCGAGACGCGATGGCTACACCTTC.

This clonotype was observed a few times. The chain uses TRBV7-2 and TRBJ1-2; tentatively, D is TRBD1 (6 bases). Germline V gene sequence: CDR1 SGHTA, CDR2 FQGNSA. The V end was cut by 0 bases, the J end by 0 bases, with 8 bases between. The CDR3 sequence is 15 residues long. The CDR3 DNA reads TGTGCCAGCAGCTTAGCGGGACAACCTAACTATGGCTACACCTTC. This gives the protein CASSLAGQPNYGYTF.

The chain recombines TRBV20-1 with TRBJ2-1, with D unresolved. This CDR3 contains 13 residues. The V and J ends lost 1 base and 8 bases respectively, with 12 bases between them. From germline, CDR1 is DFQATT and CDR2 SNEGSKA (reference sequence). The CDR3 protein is CSARVPALDEQFF. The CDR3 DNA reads TGCAGTGCTAGAGTGCCAGCATTGGATGAGCAGTTCTTC.

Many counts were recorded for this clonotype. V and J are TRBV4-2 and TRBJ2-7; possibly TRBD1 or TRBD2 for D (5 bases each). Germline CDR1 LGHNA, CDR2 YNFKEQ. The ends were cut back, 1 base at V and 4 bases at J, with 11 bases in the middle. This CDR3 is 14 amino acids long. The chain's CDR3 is CASSQGDGMYEQYF. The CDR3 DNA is TGTGCCAGCAGCCAAGGGGACGGGATGTACGAGCAGTACTTC.

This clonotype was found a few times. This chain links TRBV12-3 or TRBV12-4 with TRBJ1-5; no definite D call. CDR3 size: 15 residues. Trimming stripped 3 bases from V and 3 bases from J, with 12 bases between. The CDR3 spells CASSFLAGPNQPQHF. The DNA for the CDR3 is TGTGCCAGCAGTTTTCTTGCTGGCCCCAATCAGCCCCAGCATTTT.

CDR3 protein: CASSKISGGHEQYF. The CDR3 coding sequence is TGTGCCAGCAGCAAAATTAGCGGGGGCCACGAGCAGTACTTC. The rearrangement uses TRBV21-1 and TRBJ2-7; the table's D call of TRBD2 was not tested on the DNA. TRBV21-1 is reported as a pseudogene. The CDR3 covers 14 residues.

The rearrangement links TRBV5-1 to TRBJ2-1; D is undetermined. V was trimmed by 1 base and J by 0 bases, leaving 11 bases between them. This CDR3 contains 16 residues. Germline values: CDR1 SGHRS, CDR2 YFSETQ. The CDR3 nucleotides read TGCGCCAGCAGCTTGAGATCTCGGGTCTCCTACAATGAGCAGTTCTTC. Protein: CASSLRSRVSYNEQFF.

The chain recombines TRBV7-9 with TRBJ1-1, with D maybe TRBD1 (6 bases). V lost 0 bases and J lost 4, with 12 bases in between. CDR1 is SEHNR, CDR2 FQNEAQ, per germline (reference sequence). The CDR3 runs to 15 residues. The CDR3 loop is CASSLAAGAGTEAFF. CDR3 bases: TGTGCCAGCAGCTTAGCCGCGGGGGCGGGCACTGAAGCTTTCTTT.

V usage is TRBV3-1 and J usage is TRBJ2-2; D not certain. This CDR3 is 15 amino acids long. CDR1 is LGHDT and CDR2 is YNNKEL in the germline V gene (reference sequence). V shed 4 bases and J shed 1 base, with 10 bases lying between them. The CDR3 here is CASSPLNGNTGELFF. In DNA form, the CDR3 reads TGTGCCAGCAGCCCGCTAAACGGGAACACCGGGGAGCTGTTTTTT.

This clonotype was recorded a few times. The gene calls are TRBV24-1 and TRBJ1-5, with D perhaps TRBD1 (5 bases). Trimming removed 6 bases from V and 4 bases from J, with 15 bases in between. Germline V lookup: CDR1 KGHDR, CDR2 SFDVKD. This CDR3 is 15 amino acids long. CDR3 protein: CATSSGQGGNQPQHF. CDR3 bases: TGTGCCACCAGTTCCGGCCAGGGAGGAAATCAGCCCCAGCATTTT.

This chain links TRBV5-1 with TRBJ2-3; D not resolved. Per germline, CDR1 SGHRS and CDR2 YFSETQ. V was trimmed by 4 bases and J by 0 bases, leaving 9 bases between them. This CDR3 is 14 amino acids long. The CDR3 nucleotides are TGCGCCAGCAGCGGATGGACCAGCACAGATACGCAGTATTTT. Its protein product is CASSGWTSTDTQYF.

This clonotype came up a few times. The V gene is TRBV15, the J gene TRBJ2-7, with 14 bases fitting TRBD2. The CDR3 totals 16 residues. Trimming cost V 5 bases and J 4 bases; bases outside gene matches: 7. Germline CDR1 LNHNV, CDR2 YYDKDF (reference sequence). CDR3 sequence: CATSGGLAGEVYEQYF. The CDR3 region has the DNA TGTGCCACCAGCGGGGGACTAGCGGGAGAGGTGTACGAGCAGTACTTC.

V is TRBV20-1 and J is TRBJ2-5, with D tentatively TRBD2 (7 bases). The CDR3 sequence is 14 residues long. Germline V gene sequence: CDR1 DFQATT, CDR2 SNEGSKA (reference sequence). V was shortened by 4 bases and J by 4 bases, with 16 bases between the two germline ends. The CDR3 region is CSATGTGGGETQYF. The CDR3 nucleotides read TGCAGTGCTACCGGGACGGGGGGCGGAGAGACCCAGTACTTC.

CDR3 in amino acids: CASSQTDSPSIYEQYF. In DNA, the CDR3 is TGCGCCAGCAGCCAAACTGACAGTCCTTCCATCTACGAGCAGTACTTC. The chain is built from TRBV4-1 and TRBJ2-7; D possibly corresponds to TRBD1 (5 bases). V lost 2 bases and J lost 3, with 17 bases in between. This CDR3 region has 16 residues. From germline, CDR1 is MGHRA and CDR2 YSYEKL.

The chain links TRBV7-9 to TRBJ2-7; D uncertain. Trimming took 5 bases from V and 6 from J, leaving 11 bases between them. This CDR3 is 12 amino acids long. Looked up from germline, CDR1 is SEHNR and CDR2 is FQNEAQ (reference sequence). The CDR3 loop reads CASSPAPTEQYF. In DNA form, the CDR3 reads TGTGCCAGCAGCCCGGCCCCAACCGAGCAGTACTTC.

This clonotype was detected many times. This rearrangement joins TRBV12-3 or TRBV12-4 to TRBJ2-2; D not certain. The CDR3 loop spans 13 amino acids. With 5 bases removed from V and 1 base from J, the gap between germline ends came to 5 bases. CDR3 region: CASSERNTGELFF. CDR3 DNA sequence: TGTGCCAGCAGTGAAAGGAACACCGGGGAGCTGTTTTTT.

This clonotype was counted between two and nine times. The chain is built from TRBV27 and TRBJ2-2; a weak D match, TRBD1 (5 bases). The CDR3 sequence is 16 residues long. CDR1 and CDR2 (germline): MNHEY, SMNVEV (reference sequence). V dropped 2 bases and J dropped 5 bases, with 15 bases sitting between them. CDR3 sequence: CASSLVAGRLTGELFF. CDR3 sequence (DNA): TGTGCCAGCAGTTTAGTAGCAGGGCGGCTTACCGGGGAGCTGTTTTTT.

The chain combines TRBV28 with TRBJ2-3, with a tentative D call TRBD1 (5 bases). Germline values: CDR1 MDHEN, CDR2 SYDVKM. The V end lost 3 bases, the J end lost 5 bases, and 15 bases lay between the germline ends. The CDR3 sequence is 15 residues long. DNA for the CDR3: TGTGCCAGCAGTTTCCCGGACACTGTGAGAGATACGCAGTATTTT. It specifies CASSFPDTVRDTQYF.